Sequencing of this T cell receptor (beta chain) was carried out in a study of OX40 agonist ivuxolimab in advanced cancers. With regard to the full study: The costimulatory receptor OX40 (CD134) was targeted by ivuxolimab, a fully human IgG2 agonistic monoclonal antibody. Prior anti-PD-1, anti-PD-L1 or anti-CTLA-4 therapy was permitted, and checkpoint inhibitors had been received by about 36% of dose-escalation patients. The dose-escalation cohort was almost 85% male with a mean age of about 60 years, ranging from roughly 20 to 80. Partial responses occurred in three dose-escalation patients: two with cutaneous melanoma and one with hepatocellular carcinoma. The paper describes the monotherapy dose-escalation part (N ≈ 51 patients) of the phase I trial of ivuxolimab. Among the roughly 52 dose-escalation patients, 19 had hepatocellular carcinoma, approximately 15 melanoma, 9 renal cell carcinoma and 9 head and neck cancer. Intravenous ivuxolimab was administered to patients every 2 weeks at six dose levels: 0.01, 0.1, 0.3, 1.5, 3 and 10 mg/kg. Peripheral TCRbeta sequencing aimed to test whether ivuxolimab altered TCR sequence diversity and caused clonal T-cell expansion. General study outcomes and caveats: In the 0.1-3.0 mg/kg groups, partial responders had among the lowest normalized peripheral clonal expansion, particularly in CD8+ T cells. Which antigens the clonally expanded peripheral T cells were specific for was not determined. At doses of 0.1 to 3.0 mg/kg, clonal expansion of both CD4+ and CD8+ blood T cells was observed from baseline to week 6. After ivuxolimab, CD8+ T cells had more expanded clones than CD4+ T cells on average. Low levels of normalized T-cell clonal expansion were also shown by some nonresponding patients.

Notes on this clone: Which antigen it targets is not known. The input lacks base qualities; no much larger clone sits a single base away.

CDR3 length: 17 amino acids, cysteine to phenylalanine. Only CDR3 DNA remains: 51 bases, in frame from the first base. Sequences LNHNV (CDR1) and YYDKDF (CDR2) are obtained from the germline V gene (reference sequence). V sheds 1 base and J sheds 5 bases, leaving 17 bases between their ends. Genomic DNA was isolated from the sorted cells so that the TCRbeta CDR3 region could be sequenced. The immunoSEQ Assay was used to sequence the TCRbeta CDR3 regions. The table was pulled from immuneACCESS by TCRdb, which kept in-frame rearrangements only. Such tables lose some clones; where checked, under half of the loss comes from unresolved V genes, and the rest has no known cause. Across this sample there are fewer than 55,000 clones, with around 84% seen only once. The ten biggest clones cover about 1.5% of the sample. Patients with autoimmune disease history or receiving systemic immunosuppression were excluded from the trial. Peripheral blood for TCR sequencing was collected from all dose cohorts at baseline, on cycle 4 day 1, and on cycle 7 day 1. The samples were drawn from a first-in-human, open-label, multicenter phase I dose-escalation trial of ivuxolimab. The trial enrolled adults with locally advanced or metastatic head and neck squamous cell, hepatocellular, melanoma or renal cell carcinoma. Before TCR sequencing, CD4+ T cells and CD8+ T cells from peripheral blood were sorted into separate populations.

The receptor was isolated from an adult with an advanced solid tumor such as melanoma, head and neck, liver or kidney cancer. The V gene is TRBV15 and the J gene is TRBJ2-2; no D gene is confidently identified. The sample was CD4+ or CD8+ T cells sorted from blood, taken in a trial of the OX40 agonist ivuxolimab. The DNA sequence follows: TGTGCCACCAGCAGAGGGCTATCTACCTACCCTACCGGGGAGCTGTTTTTT. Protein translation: CATSRGLSTYPTGELFF.